This TCR beta chain came from a study of cytomegalovirus exposure and HLA in healthy donors. Whole-study results and caveats: Highest at DRB1 and lowest at HLA-C, TCR association rates differed among HLA loci in a later analysis.

With 60 Vbeta and 13 Jbeta primers, the PCR was carried out. Method: immunoSEQ multiplex PCR; TCRdb's copy keeps in-frame clones and lacks some. The table includes fewer than 250,000 clones, over 70% detected once. Unrecorded immune exposure was likely among donors, who were nominally healthy when sampled. Worth noting for this clone: Its specificity is unknown. A read error may produce the germline difference seen at one junction end.

The sequence was collected from a woman aged 18 to 35 in good health and CMV-seronegative. The sequenced sample consisted of PBMCs.

In nucleotides, the CDR3 is TGTTCCAGCAGCTTAGTCGGGACAGGGCCTTACGAGCAGTACTTC. Translating gives CSSSLVGTGPYEQYF. The chain recombines TRBV7-9 with TRBJ2-7; 9 bases match TRBD1. Germline V CDR1 and CDR2: SEHNR, FQNEAQ (reference sequence). The CDR3 totals 15 residues.